The next 3 T cell receptor beta chains were all read from a single sample in a study of T cell responses to AZD1222 COVID-19 vaccine (dated by TCRdb to about 2021). Library construction relied on the immunoSEQ multiplex PCR assay. Imported from immuneACCESS, the table was reduced by TCRdb to in-frame sequences with V and J called. These copies leave out some clones; in studies compared against another copy, an unresolved V gene accounts for under half, and the cause of the remainder is not known. Recorded for this sample are 95,000 or so clones; about nine tenths of them occurred a single time. Clones ranked in the top ten supply 8% to 9.5% of the sample. The time point label for this specimen denotes: about 28 days (+/-7) after the second vaccine dose. The sequencing here drew on peripheral blood, taken 28 days after the second AZD1222 dose. These receptor sequences come from an adult who received the AZD1222 COVID-19 vaccine.

The V gene is TRBV3-1 (or the pseudogene TRBV3-2), the J gene TRBJ2-3; D gene uncertain. The CDR3 has 13 amino acids. In germline, CDR1 is LGHDT, CDR2 YNNKEL (reference sequence). V was pared by 4 bases and J by 3 bases, with 8 bases between. CDR3 in DNA: TGTGCCAGCAGCCCATTTGGAACAGATACGCAGTATTTT. Encoded protein: CASSPFGTDTQYF.

The chain has TRBV24-1 and TRBJ2-3; 10 bases are shared with TRBD2. With 4 bases clipped from V and 1 base from J, the junction kept 4 bases outside the gene matches. CDR1 and CDR2 from the germline V gene are KGHDR and SFDVKD. This CDR3 contains 16 residues. The CDR3 DNA follows: TGTGCCACCAGTGACCCCGGGACTAGCGGCACAGATACGCAGTATTTT. It specifies CATSDPGTSGTDTQYF.

This clone was observed a few times. This sequence joins TRBV28 and TRBJ1-1; D is uncertain. Germline-derived CDR1 and CDR2 are MDHEN and SYDVKM. The CDR3 spans 13 residues. V gave up 5 bases and J gave up 4 bases, with 11 bases separating them. CDR3 sequence: CASSRPWGTEAFF. Written as DNA, the CDR3 is TGTGCCAGCAGTAGACCCTGGGGCACTGAAGCTTTCTTT.